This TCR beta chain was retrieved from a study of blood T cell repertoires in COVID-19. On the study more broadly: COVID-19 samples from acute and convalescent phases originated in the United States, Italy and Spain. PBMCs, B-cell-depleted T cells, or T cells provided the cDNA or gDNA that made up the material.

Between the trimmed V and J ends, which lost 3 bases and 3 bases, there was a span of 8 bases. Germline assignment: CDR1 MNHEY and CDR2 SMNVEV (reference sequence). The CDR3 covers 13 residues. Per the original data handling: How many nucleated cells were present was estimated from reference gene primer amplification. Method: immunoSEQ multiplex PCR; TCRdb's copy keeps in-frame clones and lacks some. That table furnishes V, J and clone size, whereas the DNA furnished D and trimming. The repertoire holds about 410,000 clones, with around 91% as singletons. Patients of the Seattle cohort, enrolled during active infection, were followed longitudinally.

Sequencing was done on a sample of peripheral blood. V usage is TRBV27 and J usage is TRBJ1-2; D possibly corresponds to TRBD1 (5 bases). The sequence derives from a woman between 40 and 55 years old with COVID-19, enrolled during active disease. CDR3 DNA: TGTGCCAGCAGTTTCCAGGGTGACTATGGCTACACCTTC. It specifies CASSFQGDYGYTF.